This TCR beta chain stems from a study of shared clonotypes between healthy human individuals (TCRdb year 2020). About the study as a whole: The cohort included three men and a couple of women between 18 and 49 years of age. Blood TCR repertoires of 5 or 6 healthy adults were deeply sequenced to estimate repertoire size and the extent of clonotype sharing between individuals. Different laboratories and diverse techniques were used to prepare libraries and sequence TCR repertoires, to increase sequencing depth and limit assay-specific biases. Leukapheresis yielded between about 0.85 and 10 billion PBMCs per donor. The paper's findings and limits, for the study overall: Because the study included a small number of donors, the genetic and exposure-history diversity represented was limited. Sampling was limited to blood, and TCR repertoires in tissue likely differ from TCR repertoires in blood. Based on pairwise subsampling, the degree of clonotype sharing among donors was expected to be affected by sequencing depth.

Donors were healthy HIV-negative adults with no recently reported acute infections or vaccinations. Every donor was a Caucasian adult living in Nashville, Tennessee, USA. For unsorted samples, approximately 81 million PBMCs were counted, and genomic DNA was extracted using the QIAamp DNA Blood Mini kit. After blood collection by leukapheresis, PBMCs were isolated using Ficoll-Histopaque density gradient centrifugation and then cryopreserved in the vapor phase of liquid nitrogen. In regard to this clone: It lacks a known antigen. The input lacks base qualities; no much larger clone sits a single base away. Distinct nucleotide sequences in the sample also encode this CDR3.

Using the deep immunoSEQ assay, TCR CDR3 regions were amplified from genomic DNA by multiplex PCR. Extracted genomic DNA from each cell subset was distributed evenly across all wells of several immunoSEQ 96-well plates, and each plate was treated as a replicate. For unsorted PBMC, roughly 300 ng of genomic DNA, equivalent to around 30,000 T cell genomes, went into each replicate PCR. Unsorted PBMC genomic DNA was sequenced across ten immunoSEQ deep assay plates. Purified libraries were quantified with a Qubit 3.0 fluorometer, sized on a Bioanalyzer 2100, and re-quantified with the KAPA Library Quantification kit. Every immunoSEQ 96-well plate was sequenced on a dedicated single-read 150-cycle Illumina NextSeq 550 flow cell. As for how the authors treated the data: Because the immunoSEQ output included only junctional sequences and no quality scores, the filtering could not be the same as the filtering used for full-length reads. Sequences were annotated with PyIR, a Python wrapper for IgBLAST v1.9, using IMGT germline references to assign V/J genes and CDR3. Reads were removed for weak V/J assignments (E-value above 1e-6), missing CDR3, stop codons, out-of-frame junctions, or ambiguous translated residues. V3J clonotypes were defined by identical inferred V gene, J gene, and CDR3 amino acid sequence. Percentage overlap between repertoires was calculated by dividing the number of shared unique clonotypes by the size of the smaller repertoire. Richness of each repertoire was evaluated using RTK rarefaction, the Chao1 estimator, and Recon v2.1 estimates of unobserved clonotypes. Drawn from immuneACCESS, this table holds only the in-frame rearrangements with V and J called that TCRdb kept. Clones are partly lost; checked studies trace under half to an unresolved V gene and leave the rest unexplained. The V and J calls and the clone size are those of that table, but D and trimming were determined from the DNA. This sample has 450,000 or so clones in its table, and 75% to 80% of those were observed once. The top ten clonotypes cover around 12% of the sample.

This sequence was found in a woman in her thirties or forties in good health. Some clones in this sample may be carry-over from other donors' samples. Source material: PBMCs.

The DNA is as follows: TGTGCCAGCAGTGAAGCGGGCGGAAATCAGCCCCAGCATTTT. It encodes CASSEAGGNQPQHF. The V and J segments used are TRBV6-1 and TRBJ1-5, with the D gene not clear enough to name. CDR1 MNHNS and CDR2 SASEGT are derived from the germline V gene. The CDR3 numbers 14 residues from cysteine through phenylalanine. CDR3 DNA is the only sequence kept; it has 42 bases, read in frame from the first base. V is clipped by 0 bases and J by 4 bases, and the sequence between their germline boundaries is 7 bases long.